This TCR beta chain was sequenced during a study of graft-versus-host responses after intestinal transplantation. Study in general: Every one of the recipients received anti-thymocyte globulin induction and afterwards took tacrolimus and steroids for roughly three years. Study results and limitations: Marrow from the recipient contained GvH clones, some of which had appeared first in ileum or blood.

The CDR3 covers 12 residues. Germline loops: CDR1 SGDLS, CDR2 YYNGEE. V lost 0 bases and J lost 12, with 10 bases in between. About this clone: Its target is unknown.

Sequencing was performed with immunoSEQ multiplex PCR; in TCRdb, only in-frame clones are kept and a portion is missing. The repertoire includes about 25,000 clones, 94% of them detected once, and roughly 0.54% sits in the top ten. The sequence derives from a human patient who received an intestinal transplant, so some T cells may come from the graft donor. The sample here was PBMCs, taken 156 days after intestinal transplant. This chain connects TRBV9 to TRBJ2-1; no firm D call. The CDR3 nucleotides read TGTGCCAGCAGCGTAGACTTCATTGTGCAGTTCTTC. Translation: CASSVDFIVQFF.